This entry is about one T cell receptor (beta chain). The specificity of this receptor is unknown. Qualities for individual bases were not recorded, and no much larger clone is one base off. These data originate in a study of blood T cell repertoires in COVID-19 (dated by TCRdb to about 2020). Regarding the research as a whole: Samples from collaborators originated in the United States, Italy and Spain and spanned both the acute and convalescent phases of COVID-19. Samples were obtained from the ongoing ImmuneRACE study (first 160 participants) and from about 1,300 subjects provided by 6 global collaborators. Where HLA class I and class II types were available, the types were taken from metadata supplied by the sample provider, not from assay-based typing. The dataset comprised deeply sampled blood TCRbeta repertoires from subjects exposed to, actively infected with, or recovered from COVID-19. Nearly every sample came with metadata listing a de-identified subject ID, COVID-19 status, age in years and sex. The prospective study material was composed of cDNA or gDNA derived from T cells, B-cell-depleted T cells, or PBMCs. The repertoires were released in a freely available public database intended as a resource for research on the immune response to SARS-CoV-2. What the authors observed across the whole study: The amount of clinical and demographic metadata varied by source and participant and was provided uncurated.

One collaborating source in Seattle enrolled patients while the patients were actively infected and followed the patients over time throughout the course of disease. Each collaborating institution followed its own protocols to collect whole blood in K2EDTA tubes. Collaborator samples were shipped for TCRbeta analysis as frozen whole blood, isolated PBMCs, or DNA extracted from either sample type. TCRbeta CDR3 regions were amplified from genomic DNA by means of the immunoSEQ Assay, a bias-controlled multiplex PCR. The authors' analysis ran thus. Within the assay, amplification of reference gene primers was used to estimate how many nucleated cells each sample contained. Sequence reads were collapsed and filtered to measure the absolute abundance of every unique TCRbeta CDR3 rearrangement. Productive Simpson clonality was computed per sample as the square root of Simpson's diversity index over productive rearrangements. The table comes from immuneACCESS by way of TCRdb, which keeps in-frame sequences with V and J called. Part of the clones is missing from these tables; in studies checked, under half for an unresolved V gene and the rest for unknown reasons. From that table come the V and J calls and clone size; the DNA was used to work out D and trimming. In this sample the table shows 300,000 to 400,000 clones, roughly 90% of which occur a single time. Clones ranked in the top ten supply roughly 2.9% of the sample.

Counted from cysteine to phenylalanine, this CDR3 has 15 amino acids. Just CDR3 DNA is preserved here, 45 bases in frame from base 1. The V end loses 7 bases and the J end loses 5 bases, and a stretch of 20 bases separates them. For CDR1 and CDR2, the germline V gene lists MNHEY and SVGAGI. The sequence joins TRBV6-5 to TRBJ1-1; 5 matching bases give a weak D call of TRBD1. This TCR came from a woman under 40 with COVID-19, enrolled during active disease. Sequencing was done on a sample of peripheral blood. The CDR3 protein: CASTPTWLRVTEAFF. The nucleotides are TGTGCCAGCACCCCGACGTGGCTCAGGGTAACTGAAGCTTTCTTT.